The clone carrying this T cell receptor (beta chain) was detected many times. Its cognate antigen is unknown. This entry is derived from a study of T-cell reconstitution after alpha-beta-depleted transplantation in children. Points from the study as a whole: After one year, T-cell counts and TCRbeta diversity mostly came from new T cells. About two months after transplant, alpha-beta T cells reportedly came from several hundred expanded graft clones. Some patients owed their high day-60 TCRbeta diversity to surviving recipient T cells and thymic progenitors.

Unique molecular identifiers were incorporated when the TCRbeta library was constructed. TCRdb passed the PCR reads through MiXCR, listing each CDR3 protein once. The table has approximately 200,000 distinct CDR3 sequences, 6.3% seen once; the top ten hold roughly 4.8%. The germline V and J ends were trimmed by 6 bases and 5 bases, with 30 bases remaining between them. This CDR3 is 19 amino acids long. Sequencing was performed on PBMCs, taken before TCRalphabeta/CD19-depleted stem cell transplant. The TCR sequence derives from a girl under two years old with combined immunodeficiency, due to receive a stem cell transplant. The V and J genes are TRBV12-3 or TRBV12-4 and TRBJ2-3; D is possibly TRBD2 (7 bases). The CDR3 here is CASSIKAGGATGRGDTQYF. In DNA form, the CDR3 reads TGTGCCAGCAGCATAAAGGCTGGGGGGGCCACGGGTCGGGGAGATACGCAGTATTTT.